Detailed here is one T cell receptor (beta chain). This clone came up once. There is no known antigen for this receptor. No quality values exist for individual bases; no much larger clone is one base distant. The data derive from a study of blood T cell dynamics during melanoma immunotherapy (TCRdb year 2020). With respect to the entire study: All patients had metastatic melanoma and were given first-line pembrolizumab or nivolumab plus ipilimumab as standard of care in the United Kingdom. To identify early correlates of response, the study profiled peripheral T cell receptor repertoires in patients with metastatic melanoma before and after one cycle of checkpoint inhibitor therapy. Consecutive patients formed a training cohort, and a further independent group of patients from the same centre was pooled into an external validation set.

Per the publication, the time point label means: pre-treatment baseline. Blood was sampled before treatment (T0) and at week 3 (W3), after the first cycle of checkpoint blockade. Except for two patients with rapid clinical progression, response was assessed 12 weeks after the first infusion by RECIST 1.1; disease control meant complete response, partial response or stable disease. Patients with prior systemic cancer treatment, concomitant immunosuppressant therapy or synchronous other active malignancies were excluded. Sorted CD8+ memory and naive T cell subsets were sequenced at T0 and W3 from six patients, three progressing and three with disease control. PBMC were isolated from blood with Lymphoprep and SepMate tubes, followed by red cell lysis. QIAamp DNA Blood Mini kits were used to extract DNA from PBMC and from sorted T cell subsets. CD8+ T cell subsets were sorted live on a FACSAria III cytometer and then frozen prior to DNA extraction. Fresh PBMC for flow cytometry were held at 4°C in PBS with approximately 1.9% fetal bovine serum and analyzed within 25 hours.

Overall results and qualifications from the work: The study was unable to establish whether the T cell clones driving the repertoire changes were melanoma-specific or instead reflected general immune activation. Among sorted CD8+ subsets, the highest similarity to cfDNA CDR3 sequences and the highest clonality were observed in TIE cells, which was suggestive of active turnover with convergence on dominant clones. The relatively small sample size was acknowledged as potentially limiting generalization of the results.

CDR3 length: 12 amino acids, cysteine to phenylalanine. Only the CDR3 region is kept as DNA, spanning 36 bases read in frame from base 1. V gives up 6 bases and J gives up 7 bases, and the segment between their germline ends measures 10 bases. The germline V gene supplies CDR1 LGHNA and CDR2 YNFKEQ. For each sorted CD8+ T cell subset, the entire amount of extracted DNA went into the assay. Following the manufacturer instructions, the immunoSEQ TCRb Assay kit was used to amplify TCR beta CDR3 sequences from genomic DNA. The KAPA Library Quantification Kit for Illumina platforms was used to quantify the pooled libraries by qPCR. Pooled libraries were clustered at roughly 0.6-1.2 pM and sequenced on an Illumina NextSeq 500. On the study's bioinformatics: Analysis of the TCR data relied on immunoSEQ ANALYZER and the R LymphoSeq package. A rearrangement efficiency score was calculated as productive divided by the sum of productive and non-productive CDR3 sequences. Clonality was measured with the Gini coefficient and diversity with the Renyi index at alpha=1, compared pairwise between timepoints within each patient. Clonal relatedness, based on an edit distance of 3, and repertoire similarity, based on the Bhattacharyya coefficient, were both computed in LymphoSeq. To classify response, a linear discriminant analysis based on week-3 changes in clonality and diversity was built with the R MASS and caret packages. The table was pulled from immuneACCESS by TCRdb, which kept in-frame rearrangements only. Such tables lose some clones; where checked, under half of the loss comes from unresolved V genes, and the rest has no known cause. From that table come the V and J calls and clone size; the DNA was used to work out D and trimming. For this sample there are over 10,000 clones; around 90% appear just once. Of the sample, about 0.17% falls within the top ten clones.

Sequences were derived from effector memory CD8+ T cells from blood, sampled from a patient treated with checkpoint blockade. This clonotype was sampled from a human donor with melanoma. The rearranged segments are TRBV4-2 and TRBJ1-3; TRBD1 is perhaps the D gene, given 5 matching bases. The sequenced DNA: TGTGCCAGCAGGTTGGGGGAGAACACCATATATTTT. Translated, this gives CASRLGENTIYF.